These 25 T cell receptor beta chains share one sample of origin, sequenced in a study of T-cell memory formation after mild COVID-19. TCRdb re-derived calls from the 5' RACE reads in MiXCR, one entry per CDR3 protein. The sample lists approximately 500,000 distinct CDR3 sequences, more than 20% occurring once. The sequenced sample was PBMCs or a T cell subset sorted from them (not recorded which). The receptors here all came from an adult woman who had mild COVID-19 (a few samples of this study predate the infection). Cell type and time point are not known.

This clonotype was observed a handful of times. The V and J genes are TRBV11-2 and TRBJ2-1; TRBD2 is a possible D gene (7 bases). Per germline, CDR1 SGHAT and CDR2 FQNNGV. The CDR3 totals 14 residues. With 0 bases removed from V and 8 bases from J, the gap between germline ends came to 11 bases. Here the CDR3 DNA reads TGTGCCAGCAGCTTAGAGTTCGGGGGGCATGAGCAGTTCTTC. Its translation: CASSLEFGGHEQFF. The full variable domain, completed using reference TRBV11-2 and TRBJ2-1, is EAGVAQSPRYKIIEKRQSVAFWCNPISGHATLYWYQQILGQGPKLLIQFQNNGVVDDSQLPKDRFSAERLKGVDSTLKIQPAKLEDSAVYLCASSLEFGGHEQFFGPGTRLTVL.

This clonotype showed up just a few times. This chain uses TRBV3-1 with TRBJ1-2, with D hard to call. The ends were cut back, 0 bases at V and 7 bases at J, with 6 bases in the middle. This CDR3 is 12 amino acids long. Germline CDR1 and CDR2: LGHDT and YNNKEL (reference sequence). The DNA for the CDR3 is TGTGCCAGCAGCCAAGATAGGATTGGCTACACCTTC. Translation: CASSQDRIGYTF.

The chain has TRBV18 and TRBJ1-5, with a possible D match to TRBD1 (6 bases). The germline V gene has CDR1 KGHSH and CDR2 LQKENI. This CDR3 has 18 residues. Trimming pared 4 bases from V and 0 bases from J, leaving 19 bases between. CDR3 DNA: TGTGCCAGCTCACGATGGCCACAGGGATTCTATAGCAATCAGCCCCAGCATTTT. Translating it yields CASSRWPQGFYSNQPQHF.

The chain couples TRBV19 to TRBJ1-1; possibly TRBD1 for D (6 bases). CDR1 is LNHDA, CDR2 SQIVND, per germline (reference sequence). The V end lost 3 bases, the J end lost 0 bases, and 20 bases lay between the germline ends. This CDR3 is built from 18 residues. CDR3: CASSIYGNSGTLNTEAFF. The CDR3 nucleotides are TGTGCCAGTAGTATCTACGGCAACTCCGGGACACTGAACACTGAAGCTTTCTTT.

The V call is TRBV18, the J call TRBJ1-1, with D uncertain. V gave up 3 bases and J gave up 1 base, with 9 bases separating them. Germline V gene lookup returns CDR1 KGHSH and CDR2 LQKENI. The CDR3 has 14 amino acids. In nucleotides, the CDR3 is TGTGCCAGCTCACCGGTGGGAGGGAACACTGAAGCTTTCTTT. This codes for CASSPVGGNTEAFF. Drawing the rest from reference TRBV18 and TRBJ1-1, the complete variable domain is NAGVMQNPRHLVRRRGQEARLRCSPMKGHSHVYWYRQLPEEGLKFMVYLQKENIIDESGMPKERFSAEFPKEGPSILRIQQVVRGDSAAYFCASSPVGGNTEAFFGQGTRLTVV.

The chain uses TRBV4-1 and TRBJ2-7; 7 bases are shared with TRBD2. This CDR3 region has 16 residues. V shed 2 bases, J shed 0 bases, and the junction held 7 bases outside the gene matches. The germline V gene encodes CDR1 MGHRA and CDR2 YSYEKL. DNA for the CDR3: TGCGCCAGCAGCCAATTCCGGGGGGAGGACTCCTACGAGCAGTACTTC. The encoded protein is CASSQFRGEDSYEQYF.

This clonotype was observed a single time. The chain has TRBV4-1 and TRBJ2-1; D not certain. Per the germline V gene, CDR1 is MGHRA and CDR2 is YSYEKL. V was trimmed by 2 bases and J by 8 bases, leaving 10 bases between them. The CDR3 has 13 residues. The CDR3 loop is CASSQQLSHEQFF. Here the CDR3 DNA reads TGCGCCAGCAGCCAACAGCTTTCCCATGAGCAGTTCTTC.

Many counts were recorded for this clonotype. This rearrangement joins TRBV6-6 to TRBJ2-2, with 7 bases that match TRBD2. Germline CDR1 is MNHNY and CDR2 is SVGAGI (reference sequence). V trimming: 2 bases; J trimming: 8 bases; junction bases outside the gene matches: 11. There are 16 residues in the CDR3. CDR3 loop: CASSYREASGDGELFF. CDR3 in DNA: TGTGCCAGCAGTTACAGAGAGGCTAGCGGAGATGGGGAGCTGTTTTTT.

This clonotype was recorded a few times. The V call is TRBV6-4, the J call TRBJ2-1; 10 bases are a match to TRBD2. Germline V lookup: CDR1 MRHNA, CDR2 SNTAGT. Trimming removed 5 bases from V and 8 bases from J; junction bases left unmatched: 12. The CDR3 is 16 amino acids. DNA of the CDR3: TGTGCCAGCAGTATGAGTTGGGCTAGCGGGAGCCATGAGCAGTTCTTC. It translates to CASSMSWASGSHEQFF.

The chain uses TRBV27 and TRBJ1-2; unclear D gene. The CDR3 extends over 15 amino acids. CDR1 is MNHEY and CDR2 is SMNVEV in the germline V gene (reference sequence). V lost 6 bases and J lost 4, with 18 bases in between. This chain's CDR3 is CASSLDAQVLYGYTF. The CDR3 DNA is TGTGCCAGCAGCCTTGACGCTCAGGTCCTCTATGGCTACACCTTC.

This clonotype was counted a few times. The CDR3 region has the DNA TGCGCCAGCAGCCAACTGACTAGCGGGGAAGAGACCCAGTACTTC. It encodes CASSQLTSGEETQYF. This sequence joins TRBV4-1 and TRBJ2-5, with 11 bases identical to TRBD2. Germline values: CDR1 MGHRA, CDR2 YSYEKL. With 2 bases clipped from V and 3 bases from J, the junction kept 2 bases outside the gene matches. This CDR3 is 15 amino acids long.

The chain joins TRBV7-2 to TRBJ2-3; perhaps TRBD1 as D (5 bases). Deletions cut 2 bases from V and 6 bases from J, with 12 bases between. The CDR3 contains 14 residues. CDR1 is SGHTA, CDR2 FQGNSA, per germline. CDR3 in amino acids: CASSLRQGWDTQYF. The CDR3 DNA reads TGTGCCAGCAGCTTAAGGCAGGGTTGGGATACGCAGTATTTT.

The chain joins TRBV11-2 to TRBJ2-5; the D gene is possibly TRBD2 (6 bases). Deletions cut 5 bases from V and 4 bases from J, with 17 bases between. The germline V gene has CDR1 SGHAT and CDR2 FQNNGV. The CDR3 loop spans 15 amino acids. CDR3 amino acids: CASSRKYAGTETQYF. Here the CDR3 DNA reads TGTGCCAGCAGCCGAAAATATGCGGGAACAGAGACCCAGTACTTC.

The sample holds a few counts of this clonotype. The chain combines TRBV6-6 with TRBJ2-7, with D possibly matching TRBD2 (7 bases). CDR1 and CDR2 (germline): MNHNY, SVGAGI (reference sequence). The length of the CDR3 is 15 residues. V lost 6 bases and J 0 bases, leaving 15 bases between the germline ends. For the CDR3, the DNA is TGTGCCAGCAGCCGCCTGGGGGGGCACTCCTACGAGCAGTACTTC. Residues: CASSRLGGHSYEQYF.

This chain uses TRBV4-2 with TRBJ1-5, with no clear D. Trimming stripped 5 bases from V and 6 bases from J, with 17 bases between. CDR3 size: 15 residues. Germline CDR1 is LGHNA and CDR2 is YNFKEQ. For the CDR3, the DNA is TGTGCCAGCAGCTCGCTCCTCCACAGCGGTCAGCCCCAGCATTTT. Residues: CASSSLLHSGQPQHF.

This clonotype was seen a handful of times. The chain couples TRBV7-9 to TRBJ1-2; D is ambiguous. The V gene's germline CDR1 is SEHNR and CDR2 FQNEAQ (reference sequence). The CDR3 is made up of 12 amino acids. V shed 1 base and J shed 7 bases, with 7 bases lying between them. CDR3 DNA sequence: TGTGCCAGCAGCTTAGTCGGGAGTGGCTACACCTTC. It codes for CASSLVGSGYTF.

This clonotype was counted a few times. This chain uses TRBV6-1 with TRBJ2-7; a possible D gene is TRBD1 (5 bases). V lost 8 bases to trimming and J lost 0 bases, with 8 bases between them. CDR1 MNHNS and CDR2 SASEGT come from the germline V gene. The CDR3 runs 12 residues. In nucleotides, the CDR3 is TGTGCCAGCGAGGACATCTCCTACGAGCAGTACTTC. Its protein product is CASEDISYEQYF.

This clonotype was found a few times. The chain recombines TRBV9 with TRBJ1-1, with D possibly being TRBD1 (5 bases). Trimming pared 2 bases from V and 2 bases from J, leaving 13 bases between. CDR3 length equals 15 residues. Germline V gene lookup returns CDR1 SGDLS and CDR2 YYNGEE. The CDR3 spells CASSVEGQGNTEAFF. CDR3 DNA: TGTGCCAGCAGCGTGGAAGGGCAGGGTAACACTGAAGCTTTCTTT.

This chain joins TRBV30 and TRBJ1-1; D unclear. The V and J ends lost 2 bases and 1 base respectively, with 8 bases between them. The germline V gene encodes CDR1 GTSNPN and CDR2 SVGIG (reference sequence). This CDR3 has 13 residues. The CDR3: CAWSISWNTEAFF. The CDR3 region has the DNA TGTGCCTGGAGTATTTCGTGGAACACTGAAGCTTTCTTT.

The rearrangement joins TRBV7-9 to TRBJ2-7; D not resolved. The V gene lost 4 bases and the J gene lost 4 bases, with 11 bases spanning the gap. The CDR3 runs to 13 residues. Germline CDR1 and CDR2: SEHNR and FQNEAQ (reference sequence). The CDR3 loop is CASSSDSKYEQYF. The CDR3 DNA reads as TGTGCCAGCAGCTCAGATTCTAAATACGAGCAGTACTTC.

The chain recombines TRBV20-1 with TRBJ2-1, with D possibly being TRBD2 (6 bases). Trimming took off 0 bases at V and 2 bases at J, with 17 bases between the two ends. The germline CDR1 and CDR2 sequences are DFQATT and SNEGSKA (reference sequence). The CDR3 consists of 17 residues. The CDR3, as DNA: TGCAGTGCTAGAGATCTCCCCGCGGGACGGGCCTACAATGAGCAGTTCTTC. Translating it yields CSARDLPAGRAYNEQFF.

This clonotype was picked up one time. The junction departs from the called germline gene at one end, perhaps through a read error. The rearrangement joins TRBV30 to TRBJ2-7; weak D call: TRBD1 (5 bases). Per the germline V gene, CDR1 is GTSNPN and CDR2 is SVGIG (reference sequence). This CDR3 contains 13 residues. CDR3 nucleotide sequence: TGTGCCAGGAGAGTTCCAGGGACCTACGAGCAGTACTTC. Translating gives CARRVPGTYEQYF.

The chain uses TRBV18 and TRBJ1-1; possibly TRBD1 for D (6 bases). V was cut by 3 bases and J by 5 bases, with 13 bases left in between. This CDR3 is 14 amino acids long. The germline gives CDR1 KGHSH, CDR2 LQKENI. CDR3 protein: CASSPTQGSTEAFF. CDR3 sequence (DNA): TGTGCCAGCTCACCGACACAGGGTTCAACTGAAGCTTTCTTT.

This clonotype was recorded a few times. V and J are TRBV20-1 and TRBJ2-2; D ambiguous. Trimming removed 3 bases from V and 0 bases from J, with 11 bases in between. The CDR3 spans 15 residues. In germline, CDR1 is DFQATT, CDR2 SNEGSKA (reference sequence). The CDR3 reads CSARPRGANTGELFF. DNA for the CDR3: TGCAGTGCTAGGCCCCGTGGGGCGAACACCGGGGAGCTGTTTTTT.

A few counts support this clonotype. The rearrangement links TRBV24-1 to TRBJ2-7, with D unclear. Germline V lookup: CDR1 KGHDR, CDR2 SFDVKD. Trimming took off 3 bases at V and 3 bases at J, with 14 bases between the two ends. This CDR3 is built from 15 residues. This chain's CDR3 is CATSDPTDGFYEQYF. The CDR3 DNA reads TGTGCCACCAGTGATCCGACGGACGGGTTCTACGAGCAGTACTTC.